This TCR beta chain was sequenced in a study of beta chain features in type 1 diabetes. Study-level findings and limits: Across all four CD4+ subsets, people with type 1 diabetes showed modestly shorter TCRB CDR3s.

A few counts support this clone. What it recognizes is unknown. Sequencing targeted expressed TCRB transcripts, as all isolated RNA had been reverse transcribed. TCRdb's table, derived via immunoSEQ multiplex PCR, lists solely in-frame clones and lacks some. This table holds 310,000 or so clones, 9.3% found once. The sample comprised central memory CD4+ T cells from blood. This sequence was found in a man between 25 and 39 years old with type 1 diabetes.

The CDR3: CASSLARRTEQFF. The CDR3 DNA is TGTGCCAGCAGCCTCGCACGGCGGACAGAGCAGTTCTTC. The chain employs TRBV11-2 and TRBJ2-1; the D gene is possibly TRBD1 (5 bases). This CDR3 has 13 amino acids. The germline V and J ends were trimmed by 5 bases and 10 bases, with 15 bases remaining between them. The V gene's germline CDR1 is SGHAT and CDR2 FQNNGV.